The source of this T cell receptor beta chain is a study of T cells in Graves' hyperthyroidism and ophthalmopathy. Clinicians diagnosed patients from clinical symptoms, serum thyroxine and TRAb, thyroid ultrasound and orbital computed tomography. The PBMCs were sourced from fresh peripheral blood (approximately 9 ml). General study findings and limits: Classification by a 13 V-J model distinguished ophthalmopathy from stable hyperthyroidism.

Using RNA transcripts as the source, TCR beta CDR3 regions were amplified. Carried out on the TCR CDR3, a first-round RT-PCR used the HTBI primer set. TCRdb used MiXCR to reprocess the multiplex PCR reads, holding one entry per CDR3 protein. The repertoire consists of approximately 300,000 distinct CDR3 sequences, with 16% occurring once and the leading ten covering around a third. For this clonotype: As yet, its antigen is unknown. A single base separates this from a much larger clone, so it may be a read error.

This CDR3 has 15 residues. J is TRBJ2-2 and V is TRBV12-3 or TRBV12-4; 8 bases fit TRBD2. This sequence originates from a young man with Graves' hyperthyroidism. Material: blood. CDR3 bases: TGTGCCAGCCGGATGGAGCGGGAGTGGACCGGGGGGCTGTTTTTT. Protein sequence: CASRMEREWTGGLFF.